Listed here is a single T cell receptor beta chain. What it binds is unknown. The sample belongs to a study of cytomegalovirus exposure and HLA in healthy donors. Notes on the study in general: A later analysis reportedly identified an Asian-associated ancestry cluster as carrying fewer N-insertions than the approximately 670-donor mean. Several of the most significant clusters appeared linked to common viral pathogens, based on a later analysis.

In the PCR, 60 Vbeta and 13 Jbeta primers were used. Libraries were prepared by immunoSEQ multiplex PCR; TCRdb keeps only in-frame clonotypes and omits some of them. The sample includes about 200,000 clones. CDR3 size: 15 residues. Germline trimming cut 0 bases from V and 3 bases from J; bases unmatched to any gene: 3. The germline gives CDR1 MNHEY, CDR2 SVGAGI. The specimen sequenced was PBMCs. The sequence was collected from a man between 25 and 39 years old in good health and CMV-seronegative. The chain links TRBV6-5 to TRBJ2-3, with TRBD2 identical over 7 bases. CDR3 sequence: CASSYSGEGTDTQYF. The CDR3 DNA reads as TGTGCCAGCAGTTACTCCGGGGAGGGGACAGATACGCAGTATTTT.